The rows below give T cell receptor beta chains drawn from one sample of a study of blood T cell repertoires in COVID-19. Measured with immunoSEQ multiplex PCR; TCRdb has only the in-frame clones, and not every one. This sample carries just under 55,000 clones, roughly four fifths of them seen once, and the ten largest clones take about 2%. The sequenced material came from peripheral blood. The receptor set was obtained from a woman in her sixties with acute or convalescent COVID-19. Both conserved end residues are part of each CDR3.

V,J,CDR3
TRBV14,TRBJ1-2,CASSQFGQGGGYTF
TRBV10-3,TRBJ1-6,CATAFGGGDNSPLHF
TRBV9,TRBJ1-1,CASSVATTVRGTEAFF
TRBV5-1,TRBJ2-1,CASSLERSLDNEQFF
TRBV4-1,TRBJ2-5,CASSLGPQETQYF
TRBV5-1,TRBJ2-1,CASSLVSGSSYNEQFF
TRBV7-2,TRBJ2-7,CASSRVAGGTYEQYF
TRBV2,TRBJ2-2,CASNPLPTGELFF
TRBV28,TRBJ1-1,CASSLSHRAEAFF
TRBV18,TRBJ1-5,CASSPWGGSSNQPQHF